Sequencing of this TCR beta chain was carried out in a study of shared clonotypes between healthy human individuals. Germline lookup yields CDR1 SGHVS and CDR2 FQNEAQ. V was clipped by 5 bases and J by 1 base, with 8 bases between them. CDR3 length equals 13 residues. The repertoire was sequenced with immunoSEQ multiplex PCR; TCRdb's copy has only in-frame clones and lacks some. The repertoire consists of roughly 2.4 million clones, with almost 96% occurring once and the leading ten covering around 0.13%. The sample comprised naive CD4+ T cells sorted from blood. Subset of the sample: CD45RA+ positively selected. The rearrangement joins TRBV7-8 to TRBJ1-2; D may be TRBD1 (5 bases). The sequence was obtained from a man aged 18 to 35 in good health. The CDR3 sequence: CASSQQDNYGYTF. The CDR3 DNA sequence: TGTGCCAGCAGCCAACAGGATAACTATGGCTACACCTTC.